This T cell receptor beta chain is drawn from a study of T cells after yellow fever vaccination. With 0 bases removed from V and 1 base from J, the gap between germline ends came to 8 bases. This CDR3 has 15 amino acids. The V gene's germline CDR1 is SGHRS and CDR2 YFSETQ. This clonotype was seen ten or more times. Template switching by 5'RACE produced TCR cDNA, adding a universal primer site and UMIs. TCRdb reanalysed the 5' RACE reads using MiXCR and keeps one entry per CDR3 protein. The top ten clones hold around 0.73% of a sample with over 110,000 distinct CDR3 sequences, more than 6% of them seen once.

The V call is TRBV5-1, the J call TRBJ2-1; D unresolved. This receptor was obtained from a man aged 25-45 years who received the YFV17D yellow fever vaccine. This sample comprised CD4+ T cells sorted from PBMCs, obtained 5 days after the yellow fever booster vaccination. CDR3 region: CASSLDQPSYNEQFF. The DNA of the CDR3 is TGCGCCAGCAGCTTGGACCAACCTTCCTACAATGAGCAGTTCTTC.